The rows below give T cell receptor beta chains drawn from one sample of a study of T cell responses to AZD1222 COVID-19 vaccine. The assay was immunoSEQ multiplex PCR, and TCRdb's table has in-frame clones only and misses some. This repertoire shows 90,000 to 110,000 clones, around 90% found once; its top ten account for about 13%. Here the sequenced sample was peripheral blood, taken on day 0 of MenACWY control vaccination. These receptors were collected from an adult in good health. Both conserved end residues are part of each CDR3. D genes are given only for firm matches. Size tells how often a clone was seen (once, few, many) or the class of an expanded clone, and some rows leave it out.

V	D	J	size	DNA	CDR3
TRBV28	-	TRBJ1-1	-	TGTGCCAGCAGTTTACAGTCGGGCCGGGATGAAGCTTTCTTT	CASSLQSGRDEAFF
TRBV28	-	TRBJ2-2	-	TGTGCCAGCAGTGTCACAACTCGGAACACCGGGGAGCTGTTTTTT	CASSVTTRNTGELFF
TRBV5-8	-	TRBJ1-5	-	TGTGCCAGCAGCTTGGACCACAGTGGCAATCAGCCCCAGCATTTT	CASSLDHSGNQPQHF
TRBV6-5	-	TRBJ2-3	-	TGTGCCGGAGGCTGGGGGGAGTTCACAGATACGCAGTATTTT	CAGGWGEFTDTQYF
TRBV11-2	TRBD2	TRBJ2-3	-	TGTGCCAGCAGCTCGCCGGGAGGGCCTATTACGCAGTATTTT	CASSSPGGPITQYF
TRBV12-3/TRBV12-4	-	TRBJ1-2	-	TGTGCCAGCAGTTTTTTGCAGGGGCATGGCTACACCTTC	CASSFLQGHGYTF
TRBV9	-	TRBJ1-3	-	TGTGCCAGCAGCGTAGAGACGGTTCGATATTTT	CASSVETVRYF
TRBV30	-	TRBJ1-2	-	TGTGCCTGGTCTCCAGGGCTAACTAACTATGGCTACACCTTC	CAWSPGLTNYGYTF
TRBV6-5	-	TRBJ2-1	-	TGTGCCAGCAGTTACAGCAATGAGCAGTTCTTC	CASSYSNEQFF
TRBV5-5	-	TRBJ2-1	-	TGTGCCAGCAGCCGGATAGTCGATGAGCAGTTCTTC	CASSRIVDEQFF
TRBV24-1	TRBD1	TRBJ2-3	-	TGTGCCACCAGTGATTTGACAGGGGACGTCTTCACAGATACGCAGTATTTT	CATSDLTGDVFTDTQYF
TRBV5-1	-	TRBJ1-1	-	TGCGCCAGCAGCTTGGGCAGGGGAGGAGCTTTCTTT	CASSLGRGGAFF
TRBV5-1	-	TRBJ2-1	-	TGCGCCAGCAGCTTGGAGGCTACTGGGAGCAATGAGCAGTTCTTC	CASSLEATGSNEQFF
TRBV5-1	-	TRBJ2-1	-	TGCGCCAGCAGCTTGGGCGGCTCCTACAATGAGCAGTTCTTC	CASSLGGSYNEQFF
TRBV20-1	-	TRBJ2-5	-	TGCAGCGGGGCTAGCGAAGAGACCCAGTACTTC	CSGASEETQYF
TRBV5-4	-	TRBJ2-3	-	TGTGCCAGCAGCCAGGGACAATACACGCAGTATTTT	CASSQGQYTQYF
TRBV7-9	-	TRBJ1-5	-	TGTGCCAGCAGCCGTACAGGGAGCAATCAGCCCCAGCATTTT	CASSRTGSNQPQHF
TRBV24-1	-	TRBJ1-5	once	TGTGCCACCAGTAAGGGGAATAGCAATCAGCCCCAGCATTTT	CATSKGNSNQPQHF
TRBV6-2/TRBV6-3	-	TRBJ2-3	-	TGTGCCAGCAGCCATCCCCGACAGACAGATACGCAGTATTTT	CASSHPRQTDTQYF
TRBV15	TRBD1	TRBJ2-7	-	TGTGCCACGGCGGAGGGGGACAGGGTGGAGCCCACGGTCCACGAGCAGTACTTC	CATAEGDRVEPTVHEQYF
TRBV12-5	TRBD1	TRBJ2-5	once	TGTGCTAGTGGTCTGGGACAGGGACAGACCCAGTACTTC	CASGLGQGQTQYF
TRBV9	TRBD1	TRBJ1-4	-	TGTGCCAGCAGCCGGAACAGGGGAGGGCGAGAAAAACTGTTTTTT	CASSRNRGGREKLFF
TRBV2	-	TRBJ1-2	-	TGTGCCAGCAGTGTTTTAAAGGGGATCTATGGCTACACCTTC	CASSVLKGIYGYTF
TRBV6-5	TRBD1	TRBJ2-7	-	TGTGCCAGCATGCTCACAGGGGTCTCCTACGAGCAGTACTTC	CASMLTGVSYEQYF
TRBV2	TRBD2	TRBJ2-7	-	TGTGCCAGCAGGGGGCGAGGGACAGGGACTAGCGGGGGTTCCTACGAGCAGTACTTC	CASRGRGTGTSGGSYEQYF
TRBV6-1	-	TRBJ1-6	-	TGTGCCAGCAGTTTAGCAGGGAATAATTCACCCCTCCACTTT	CASSLAGNNSPLHF
TRBV28	-	TRBJ2-7	-	TGTGCCAGCAGATTCCGGGGTCCCTCCTGGGAGCAGTACTTC	CASRFRGPSWEQYF
TRBV14	-	TRBJ2-7	-	TGTGCCAGCAGTCCATCAGGGTCCTACGAGCAGTACTTC	CASSPSGSYEQYF